This TCR beta chain is from a study of CD8+CD57+ T cells in acquired aplastic anemia. This CDR3 spans 15 amino acids. The ends lost 7 bases at V and 2 bases at J; junction bases unmatched: 9. CDR1 and CDR2 (germline): MRHNA, SNTAGT. The sequenced patients had an expansion of CD8+CD57+ cells seen by flow cytometry. Profiles of TCR beta VDJ and CDR3 were generated from a genomic DNA template. MiXCR, run by TCRdb on the reads, gives a single entry per CDR3 protein. Among 150,000 to 200,000 distinct CDR3 sequences listed, roughly three fifths were seen once. This receptor was taken from a human donor with aplastic anemia. The chain recombines TRBV6-4 with TRBJ2-7, with 9 bases aligning to TRBD1. Source material: sorted CD4+, CD8+, or CD8+CD57+ T cells (not recorded which) from PBMCs. CDR3: CASTRGTGTPYEQYF. The CDR3 DNA reads TGTGCCAGCACCCGAGGGACAGGGACGCCCTACGAGCAGTACTTC.